These T cell receptor beta chains were read from a single sample in a study of cytomegalovirus exposure and HLA in healthy donors. The table came from immunoSEQ multiplex PCR; TCRdb's copy has only in-frame clones and leaves some out. Of a few hundred thousand clones listed, around nine tenths were seen once; the top ten hold roughly 0.93%. What was sequenced was PBMCs. Every receptor here comes from a woman aged 18-35 years in good health and CMV-seronegative. CDR3s include the opening cysteine and the closing phenylalanine or tryptophan. A D gene is named only where the DNA matches it firmly. A row's size may be missing; if present it is once, few, many or a size class.

clone size	D gene	J gene	V gene	CDR3 DNA	CDR3 protein
.	TRBD2	TRBJ2-7	TRBV28	TGTGCCAGCAGTTCCTTTTCTAGCGGGAGTTTCCACGAGCAGTACTTC	CASSSFSSGSFHEQYF
few	TRBD2	TRBJ2-2	TRBV7-7	TGTGCTAGCAGCTTGGGGACTACCACCGGGGAGCTGTTTTTT	CASSLGTTTGELFF
.	.	TRBJ2-1	TRBV27	TGTGCCAGCAAGCGAATGGGAGTGAACAACAATGAGCAGTTCTTC	CASKRMGVNNNEQFF
.	.	TRBJ2-5	TRBV25-1	TGTGCCAGCAGTGACATATTTGGCGTGAGGAAAGAGACCCAGTACTTC	CASSDIFGVRKETQYF
.	TRBD2	TRBJ2-3	TRBV28	TGTGCCAGCAGTTTCTCGGCGGGGGACAGCACAGATACGCAGTATTTT	CASSFSAGDSTDTQYF
.	TRBD2	TRBJ2-5	TRBV7-7	TGTGTATATAGCGGGAAATTGGCAGAGACCCAGTACTTC	CVYSGKLAETQYF
once	TRBD2	TRBJ2-5	TRBV29-1	TGCAGCGTTGAAGGCCGACAGCGGACTAGCGGGAGAGAGACCCAGTACTTC	CSVEGRQRTSGRETQYF
.	TRBD1	TRBJ2-5	TRBV10-3	TGTGCCATCAGCGTCGAGGGGGCTCAAGAGACCCAGTACTTC	CAISVEGAQETQYF
.	TRBD2	TRBJ2-5	TRBV5-1	TGCGCCAGCAGCATGGGACTAGCGTGGAGTACCCCCTCACAAGAGACCCAGTACTTC	CASSMGLAWSTPSQETQYF
.	.	TRBJ2-7	TRBV5-4	TGTGCCAGCAGCAGCGGAAGCAGGGGCAAATCCTACGAGCAGTACTTC	CASSSGSRGKSYEQYF
.	.	TRBJ1-1	TRBV30	TGTGCCTGGAGTCCTGCAGGGAGGGCTTTCTTT	CAWSPAGRAFF
.	.	TRBJ2-2	TRBV28	TGTGCCAGCAGTTTTGGAGGTGCGAACACCGGGGAGCTGTTTTTT	CASSFGGANTGELFF
.	.	TRBJ1-2	TRBV19	TGTGCCAGTAGTATAGGGACAGCCAACTATGGCTACACCTTC	CASSIGTANYGYTF
.	.	TRBJ2-5	TRBV15	TGTGCCACCAGCACCCGGACAGACCCCTGGGAGACCCAGTACTTC	CATSTRTDPWETQYF
.	.	TRBJ2-7	TRBV6-1	TGTGCCAGCAGTGAATACGACTCCCATAGCTCCTACGAGCAGTACTTC	CASSEYDSHSSYEQYF
.	TRBD1	TRBJ2-7	TRBV28	TGTGCCAGCAGCAAGACAGGGAAGGCCTACGAGCAGTACTTC	CASSKTGKAYEQYF
.	.	TRBJ2-5	TRBV29-1	TGCAGCGTTGCCCGCCGGGACTGGAAAACTCAAGAGACCCAGTACTTC	CSVARRDWKTQETQYF
.	TRBD1	TRBJ1-1	TRBV6-1	TGTGCCAGCAGTGAGGCGACAGGGGGTGGTGGGAACACTGAAGCTTTCTTT	CASSEATGGGGNTEAFF
.	TRBD2	TRBJ2-5	TRBV10-3	TGTGCCACCGGGGGGAGGAGTGAGACCCAGTACTTC	CATGGRSETQYF
.	.	TRBJ2-1	TRBV28	TGTGCCAGCAGTTTGGCTAATGAGCAGTTCTTC	CASSLANEQFF
.	.	TRBJ2-1	TRBV2	TGTGCCAGCAGGGAAGGGGGTGAACAGGCCTACAATGAGCAGTTCTTC	CASREGGEQAYNEQFF
once	TRBD2	TRBJ2-7	TRBV14	TGTGCCAGCAGCCGCGATTTCGGGACTAGCGGGCGCCACGAGCAGTACTTC	CASSRDFGTSGRHEQYF
.	.	TRBJ2-1	TRBV4-3	TGCGCCAGCAGCCAAGGGCTACTAGCTTACAATGAGCAGTTCTTC	CASSQGLLAYNEQFF
.	TRBD1	TRBJ2-7	TRBV14	TGTGCCAGCAGCCCGGGGACAGGGAGCTACGAGCAGTACTTC	CASSPGTGSYEQYF
.	TRBD1	TRBJ1-3	TRBV19	TGTGCCACCCATACGCCGGGACAGGGGATTGGAAACACCATATATTTT	CATHTPGQGIGNTIYF
.	TRBD2	TRBJ2-7	TRBV10-3	TGTGCCGTTCGGGGACTAGGTCCCTACGAGCAGTACTTC	CAVRGLGPYEQYF
.	TRBD1	TRBJ2-7	TRBV27	TGTGCCAGCAGTAAGGCCGGGACAGGGGGATACGAGCAGTACTTC	CASSKAGTGGYEQYF
.	TRBD2	TRBJ2-7	TRBV4-1	TGCGCCAGCAGCCCTACGGGGGGGATTTTCGAGCAGTACTTC	CASSPTGGIFEQYF
.	TRBD2	TRBJ2-3	TRBV11-2	TGTGCCAGCAGCTCCCTAGCGGGGTCAGATACGCAGTATTTT	CASSSLAGSDTQYF
few	TRBD2	TRBJ2-6	TRBV9	TGTGCCAGCAGCTCAGGACTAGCGGGGATCTCTGGGGCCAACGTCCTGACTTTC	CASSSGLAGISGANVLTF
.	TRBD1	TRBJ1-2	TRBV6-1	TGTGCCAGCAGCCGCCGGGACAGGGGTGATGGCTACACCTTC	CASSRRDRGDGYTF
.	.	TRBJ1-1	TRBV6-5	TGTGCCAGCAGTGACAGAATCACAGGGATGAGGGCTTTCTTT	CASSDRITGMRAFF
.	TRBD1	TRBJ2-1	TRBV5-1	TGCGCCAGCAGCTCGCAGGGGGAGAGTGGTGAGCAGTTCTTC	CASSSQGESGEQFF
.	TRBD1	TRBJ1-2	TRBV6-4	TGTGCCAGCAGTCCCTCACAGGGGAACTATGGCTACACCTTC	CASSPSQGNYGYTF
.	.	TRBJ2-7	TRBV4-1	TGCGCCAGCAGCCAAGGGAGGTCGTCCGAGCAGTACTTC	CASSQGRSSEQYF